The 24 T cell receptor beta chains given below trace back to one sample, sequenced in a study of cytomegalovirus exposure and HLA in healthy donors. Clones were sequenced by immunoSEQ multiplex PCR, and TCRdb holds only the in-frame ones, with some missing. Of 150,000 to 200,000 clones in the sample, about 90% are singletons; the top ten hold roughly 5.7%. Source material: PBMCs. The receptors originated from a woman in her thirties in good health and CMV-seronegative.

In nucleotides, the CDR3 is TGTGCCAGCAGTTTTTGGGCGACAGGACATCAGCCCCAGCATTTT. As protein: CASSFWATGHQPQHF. This chain links TRBV28 with TRBJ1-5, with D tentatively TRBD1 (6 bases). V was clipped by 3 bases and J by 5 bases, with 14 bases between them. This CDR3 comprises 15 residues. Germline values: CDR1 MDHEN, CDR2 SYDVKM. Complete variable domain (other parts from reference TRBV28 and TRBJ1-5): DVKVTQSSRYLVKRTGEKVFLECVQDMDHENMFWYRQDPGLGLRLIYFSYDVKMKEKGDIPEGYSVSREKKERFSLILESASTNQTSMYLCASSFWATGHQPQHFGDGTRLSIL.

The CDR3 sequence: CASSGTGGDNQPQHF. The DNA for the CDR3 is TGTGCCAGCAGTGGGACAGGGGGGGACAATCAGCCCCAGCATTTT. This chain joins TRBV6-1 and TRBJ1-5, with 10 positions matching TRBD1. After removal of 4 bases from V and 3 bases from J, the junction contained 3 bases not matched to a gene. CDR1 is MNHNS and CDR2 is SASEGT in the germline V gene. The CDR3 contains 15 residues.

This clone turned up a few times. The V call is TRBV7-2, the J call TRBJ1-6; no clear D. V lost 4 bases and J 10 bases, leaving 11 bases between the germline ends. Germline lookup yields CDR1 SGHTA and CDR2 FQGNSA. This CDR3 has 13 residues. CDR3 amino acids: CASSSLMASPLHF. The CDR3 coding sequence is TGTGCCAGCAGCTCTCTCATGGCCTCACCCCTCCACTTT.

This chain joins TRBV14 and TRBJ2-7; 7 bases map to TRBD2. The CDR3 sequence is 15 residues long. V lost 4 bases and J lost 0; bases outside the gene matches: 6. Germline assignment: CDR1 SGHDN and CDR2 FVKESK. The CDR3 is CASSRNLAVSYEQYF. CDR3 DNA: TGTGCCAGCAGCCGGAATCTAGCGGTCTCCTACGAGCAGTACTTC.

The genes are TRBV7-9 and TRBJ2-2, with D perhaps matching TRBD1 or TRBD2 (5 bases each). Germline values: CDR1 SEHNR, CDR2 FQNEAQ (reference sequence). V lost 5 bases and J lost 8, with 18 bases in between. The CDR3 consists of 15 residues. CDR3 sequence (DNA): TGTGCCAGCAGCCCCCTAATCGGGGCGGCGGGGGAGCTGTTTTTT. It translates to CASSPLIGAAGELFF.

The chain links TRBV4-2 to TRBJ2-5, with 7 nucleotides matching TRBD2. This CDR3 has 16 residues. Germline CDR1 is LGHNA and CDR2 is YNFKEQ. Trimming cost V 6 bases and J 2 bases; bases outside gene matches: 12. The CDR3 protein is CASSSHIRAGQETQYF. The CDR3 nucleotides are TGTGCCAGCAGTTCACACATTAGAGCGGGACAAGAGACCCAGTACTTC.

CDR3 amino acids: CASSQDFQASETQYF. The CDR3 DNA reads as TGTGCCAGCAGCCAAGATTTCCAAGCCAGTGAGACCCAGTACTTC. V usage is TRBV4-2 and J usage is TRBJ2-5; D call uncertain. The V and J ends lost 0 bases and 5 bases respectively, with 13 bases between them. From germline, CDR1 is LGHNA and CDR2 YNFKEQ. The CDR3 totals 15 residues.

This chain uses TRBV4-1 with TRBJ1-1; the match to TRBD1 covers 7 bases. The CDR3 totals 16 residues. Germline values: CDR1 MGHRA, CDR2 YSYEKL. The V segment lost 4 bases and the J segment 1 base; nucleotides outside the gene matches: 9. CDR3 DNA sequence: TGCGCCAGCAGCCGATTAAGGACAGGTTCGAACACTGAAGCTTTCTTT. Its protein is CASSRLRTGSNTEAFF.

The chain recombines TRBV6-1 with TRBJ1-1; 7 bases align to TRBD1. CDR1 MNHNS and CDR2 SASEGT come from the germline V gene. The CDR3 runs 15 residues. Trimming took 3 bases from V and 1 from J; bases not matched to a gene: 5. The CDR3 nucleotides read TGTGCCAGCAGTGATAGACAGGGTAAGAACACTGAAGCTTTCTTT. Amino acid sequence: CASSDRQGKNTEAFF.

This clone has only one observation. The chain recombines TRBV5-1 with TRBJ2-3; D uncertain. Trimming took 6 bases from V and 0 from J, leaving 5 bases between them. Germline loops: CDR1 SGHRS, CDR2 YFSETQ. This CDR3 has 12 residues. The CDR3 DNA sequence: TGCGCCAGCAAAGGTAGCACAGATACGCAGTATTTT. This gives the protein CASKGSTDTQYF.

The rearrangement links TRBV18 to TRBJ1-2; 9 nucleotides match TRBD1. Germline V lookup: CDR1 KGHSH, CDR2 LQKENI. This CDR3 is built from 18 residues. With V trimmed by 4 bases and J by 3 bases, 15 bases remained unmatched. The CDR3 spells CASSLFPGQGKADYGYTF. Written as DNA, the CDR3 is TGTGCCAGCTCACTCTTCCCGGGACAGGGTAAAGCGGACTATGGCTACACCTTC.

This chain uses TRBV9 with TRBJ2-1; perhaps TRBD2 as D (5 bases). Germline V gene sequence: CDR1 SGDLS, CDR2 YYNGEE. V gave up 0 bases and J gave up 9 bases, with 10 bases separating them. The CDR3 spans 13 residues. The CDR3 protein is CASSVDGVGEQFF. The CDR3 DNA reads TGTGCCAGCAGCGTAGACGGGGTGGGTGAGCAGTTCTTC.

The gene calls are TRBV15 and TRBJ2-3; 10 nucleotides match TRBD2. There are 15 residues in the CDR3. The J segment lost 4 bases and the V segment lost 4 bases, leaving 5 bases of the junction unmatched. CDR1 is LNHNV, CDR2 YYDKDF, per germline (reference sequence). The CDR3, as DNA: TGTGCCACCAGCAAACTAGCGGGAAGGGCAGATACGCAGTATTTT. Its protein product is CATSKLAGRADTQYF.

The chain links TRBV14 to TRBJ2-7, with 7 bases lining up with TRBD1. Trimming removed 3 bases from V and 6 bases from J; junction bases left unmatched: 8. In germline, CDR1 is SGHDN, CDR2 FVKESK. The CDR3 runs to 14 residues. In nucleotides, the CDR3 is TGTGCCAGCAGCCACACACAGGGGTCGGGCGAGCAGTACTTC. Protein: CASSHTQGSGEQYF.

The J gene is TRBJ2-7, the V gene TRBV14, with 8 bases identical to TRBD2. J gave up 2 bases and V 2 bases, and 8 bases lay outside the gene matches. The germline CDR1 and CDR2 sequences are SGHDN and FVKESK. CDR3 length equals 16 residues. In DNA form, the CDR3 reads TGTGCCAGCAGCCAAAACTGGGGGCGGGAGGCCTACGAGCAGTACTTC. Residues: CASSQNWGREAYEQYF.

The chain uses TRBV13 and TRBJ2-2; D possibly uses TRBD1 or TRBD2 (6 bases each). The CDR3 has 15 amino acids. Trimming shortened V by 2 bases and J by 5 bases, and 12 bases separated the two germline ends. Germline V gene lookup returns CDR1 PRHDT and CDR2 FYEKMQ (reference sequence). CDR3 coding DNA: TGTGCCAGCAGCTTATTTCAGGGGAGGACCGGGGAGCTGTTTTTT. The encoded protein is CASSLFQGRTGELFF.

The chain combines TRBV25-1 with TRBJ1-4; D is uncertain. Germline loops: CDR1 MGHDK, CDR2 SYGVNS. This CDR3 spans 14 amino acids. The V and J ends lost 3 bases and 0 bases respectively, with 5 bases between them. The DNA for the CDR3 is TGTGCCAGCAGTGAGTTTGCAACTAATGAAAAACTGTTTTTT. Translation: CASSEFATNEKLFF.

This clone was found once. V is TRBV7-2 and J is TRBJ1-2; 7 bases are a match to TRBD1. Losses at the gene ends were 2 bases for V and 5 bases for J; bases not matched to a gene: 8. This CDR3 has 15 amino acids. Germline V gene lookup returns CDR1 SGHTA and CDR2 FQGNSA. CDR3: CASSLLGRGGYGYTF. The CDR3 nucleotides are TGTGCCAGCAGCTTATTGGGCAGGGGGGGTTATGGCTACACCTTC.

The chain recombines TRBV7-2 with TRBJ1-2; 10 nucleotides align to TRBD1. CDR3 length: 13 residues. In germline, CDR1 is SGHTA, CDR2 FQGNSA. V shed 1 base, J shed 8 bases, and the junction held 1 base outside the gene matches. CDR3 bases: TGTGCCAGCAGCTTAGGGGACAGGGGCGGCTACACCTTC. Amino acid sequence: CASSLGDRGGYTF.

The V gene is TRBV15, the J gene TRBJ2-7; D not certain. Germline V gene sequence: CDR1 LNHNV, CDR2 YYDKDF (reference sequence). There are 13 residues in the CDR3. V lost 0 bases to trimming and J lost 5 bases, with 8 bases between them. The CDR3 is CATSRDSRDEQYF. DNA for the CDR3: TGTGCCACCAGCAGAGATTCTCGGGACGAGCAGTACTTC.

As DNA, the CDR3 is TGTGCCAGCAGCTTAGACCAAAGTGGAATTGATACGCAGTATTTT. Translated, it gives CASSLDQSGIDTQYF. This rearrangement joins TRBV11-2 to TRBJ2-3, with D hard to call. Trimming shortened V by 0 bases and J by 6 bases, and 13 bases separated the two germline ends. This CDR3 has 15 residues. Germline CDR1 is SGHAT and CDR2 is FQNNGV.

The chain uses TRBV4-3 and TRBJ1-2; D gene ambiguous. In germline, CDR1 is LGHNA, CDR2 YSLEER. V shed 0 bases and J shed 5 bases, with 7 bases lying between them. There are 13 residues in the CDR3. For the CDR3, the DNA is TGCGCCAGCAGCCAAGAGGGCGGGTATGGCTACACCTTC. Its protein product is CASSQEGGYGYTF.

V gene TRBV29-1 combines with J gene TRBJ2-5, with 9 bases fitting TRBD2. The germline CDR1 and CDR2 sequences are SQVTM and ANQGSEA. The CDR3 runs 15 residues. The junction had 13 bases not matched to a gene; V was cut back by 6 bases and J by 5 bases. Written as DNA, the CDR3 is TGCAGCGTGAGGGTTAGCGGGAGTTGGATGGAGACCCAGTACTTC. Its translation: CSVRVSGSWMETQYF.

V and J are TRBV6-5 and TRBJ1-2, with 7 bases fitting TRBD1. Losses at the gene ends were 5 bases for V and 4 bases for J; bases not matched to a gene: 7. This CDR3 region has 14 residues. Germline values: CDR1 MNHEY, CDR2 SVGAGI. The CDR3 DNA reads TGTGCCAGCAGTAAACGACAGGGAACCTATGGCTACACCTTC. It encodes CASSKRQGTYGYTF.